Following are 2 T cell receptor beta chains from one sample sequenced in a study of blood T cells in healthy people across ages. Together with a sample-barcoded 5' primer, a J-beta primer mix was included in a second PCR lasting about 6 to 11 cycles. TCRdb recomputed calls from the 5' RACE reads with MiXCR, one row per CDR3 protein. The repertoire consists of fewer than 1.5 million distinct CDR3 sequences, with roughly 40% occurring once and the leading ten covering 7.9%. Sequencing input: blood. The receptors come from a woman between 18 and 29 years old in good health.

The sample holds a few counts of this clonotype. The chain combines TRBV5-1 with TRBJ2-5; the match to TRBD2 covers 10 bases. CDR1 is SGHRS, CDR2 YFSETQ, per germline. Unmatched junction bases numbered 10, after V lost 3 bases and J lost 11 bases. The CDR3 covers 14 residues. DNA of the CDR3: TGCGCCAGCAGCTCTCTAGCGGGAGATAGTGAGCAGTACTTC. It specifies CASSSLAGDSEQYF.

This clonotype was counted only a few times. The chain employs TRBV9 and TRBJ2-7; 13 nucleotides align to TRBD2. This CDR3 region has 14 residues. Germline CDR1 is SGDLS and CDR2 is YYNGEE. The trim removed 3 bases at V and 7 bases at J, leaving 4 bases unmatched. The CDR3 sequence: CASSAGLAGKEQYF. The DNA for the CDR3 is TGTGCCAGCAGCGCGGGACTAGCGGGGAAAGAGCAGTACTTC.